This TCR beta chain was identified during a study of OX40 agonist ivuxolimab in advanced cancers. Study context: Three dose-escalation patients had partial responses: one with hepatocellular carcinoma and two with cutaneous melanoma.

The study, taken as a whole, reports: At 0.1-3.0 mg/kg, partial responders had clonal expansion among the lowest observed.

Only in-frame clones appear in the TCRdb table, and some are missing; sequencing was by immunoSEQ multiplex PCR. The sample has 45,000 to 50,000 clones, 70% to 90% seen once. Germline values: CDR1 SGDLS, CDR2 YYNGEE. The CDR3 has 15 amino acids. V was pared by 4 bases and J by 14 bases, with 14 bases of the junction left unmatched. About this clone: Antigen: not known.

V gene TRBV9 combines with J gene TRBJ2-3, with 12 bases identical to TRBD2. Sequencing was performed on CD4+ or CD8+ T cells sorted from blood, taken in a trial of the OX40 agonist ivuxolimab. The receptor was isolated from an adult with an advanced solid tumor such as melanoma, head and neck, liver or kidney cancer. The CDR3 coding sequence is TGTGCCAGCAGCCCCCAGACTAGCGGGAGTCGTGGTCTGTATTTT. Its translation: CASSPQTSGSRGLYF.